This T cell receptor (beta chain) was found in a study of blood T cells in healthy people across ages. This clonotype was observed many times. As yet, its antigen is unknown. The CDR3 has 15 amino acids. V lost 4 bases and J 0 bases, leaving 11 bases between the germline ends. Germline V gene data show CDR1 as SGDLS and CDR2 as YYNGEE. The study's findings and limits: Age showed a roughly linear inverse relationship with TCR beta diversity per million T cells.

Then a second PCR, running about 6 to 12 cycles, was carried out with a sample-barcoded 5' primer and a J-beta primer mix. TCRdb itself ran the 5' RACE reads through MiXCR, one entry per CDR3 protein. The table includes about 650,000 distinct CDR3 sequences, about 30% detected once. The sequenced sample was blood. The rearrangement uses TRBV9 and TRBJ2-1; D is perhaps TRBD1 (5 bases). This TCR came from an elderly woman in good health. CDR3 sequence (DNA): TGTGCCAGCAGCCGGACATCCTCCTCCTACAATGAGCAGTTCTTC. Translated: CASSRTSSSYNEQFF.